This record covers a single TCR beta chain. Its specificity is unknown. This record belongs to a study of T cell responses to AZD1222 COVID-19 vaccine. Study-level points and caveats: Nearly half of spike-specific TCRs reportedly target variant regions that are unmutated in the B.1.351 and B.1.1.7 variants. The repertoires were collected only after the peak T cell response. A rise in Spike-specific TCR breadth and depth followed two AZD1222 doses.

The CDR3 is 15 amino acids. V lost 6 bases to trimming and J lost 6 bases, with 19 bases between them. Germline V gene lookup returns CDR1 MNHEY and CDR2 SMNVEV (reference sequence). Sequencing was performed with immunoSEQ multiplex PCR; in TCRdb, only in-frame clones are kept and a portion is missing. The sample holds about 170,000 clones, roughly 87% seen once. The rearrangement joins TRBV27 to TRBJ2-3, with D perhaps being TRBD1 or TRBD2 (7 bases each). The starting material was peripheral blood, obtained 28 days after the second AZD1222 dose. The clonotype was recovered from an adult who received the AZD1222 COVID-19 vaccine. The CDR3 bases are TGTGCCAGCAGACAGGGAGGGGGCTGGTCGGATACGCAGTATTTT. This codes for CASRQGGGWSDTQYF.